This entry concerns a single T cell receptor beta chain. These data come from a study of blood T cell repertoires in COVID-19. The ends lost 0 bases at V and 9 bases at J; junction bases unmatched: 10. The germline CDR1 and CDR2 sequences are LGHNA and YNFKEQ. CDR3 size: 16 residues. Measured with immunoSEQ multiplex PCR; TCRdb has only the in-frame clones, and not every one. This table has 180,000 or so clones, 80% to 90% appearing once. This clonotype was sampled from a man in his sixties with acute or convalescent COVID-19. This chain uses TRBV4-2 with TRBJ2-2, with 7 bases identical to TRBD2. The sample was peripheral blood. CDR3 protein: CASSQEVSPGGRELFF. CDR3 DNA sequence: TGTGCCAGCAGCCAAGAGGTGTCGCCGGGAGGCCGGGAGCTGTTTTTT.